A selection of T cell receptor beta chains follows, all from one sample in a study of cytomegalovirus exposure and HLA in healthy donors. Method: immunoSEQ multiplex PCR; TCRdb's copy keeps in-frame clones and lacks some. The table records 130,000 to 150,000 clones, 73% of them present only once. The sample consisted of PBMCs. The receptor source for this set is a woman aged 40 to 50 in good health and CMV-seronegative. Both conserved end residues are part of each CDR3. Fields, in order: CDR3 protein, CDR3 DNA, V gene, D gene, J gene, clone size. The D gene is left open where the match is weak. Not every row has a clone size; where given, it reads once, few, many or a size class.

cdr3_aa: CASSLGGQQETQYF
cdr3_nt: TGCGCCAGCAGCTTGGGGGGACAGCAAGAGACCCAGTACTTC
v_call: TRBV5-1
d_call: TRBD1
j_call: TRBJ2-5
clone_size: once

cdr3_aa: CASSIYRGYTEAFF
cdr3_nt: TGTGCCAGTAGTATCTACAGGGGATACACTGAAGCTTTCTTT
v_call: TRBV19
d_call: TRBD1
j_call: TRBJ1-1
clone_size: NA

cdr3_aa: CASSHGTGGMVFF
cdr3_nt: TGTGCCAGCAGCCATGGGACCGGGGGAATGGTGTTTTTT
v_call: TRBV7-3
d_call: NA
j_call: TRBJ2-2
clone_size: once

cdr3_aa: CASSLWGQVSGANVLTF
cdr3_nt: TGTGCCAGCAGCCTGTGGGGACAGGTCTCTGGGGCCAACGTCCTGACTTTC
v_call: TRBV14
d_call: TRBD1
j_call: TRBJ2-6
clone_size: NA

cdr3_aa: CASSPGGNQPQHF
cdr3_nt: TGTGCCAGCTCACCAGGAGGCAATCAGCCCCAGCATTTT
v_call: TRBV18
d_call: NA
j_call: TRBJ1-5
clone_size: NA

cdr3_aa: CASSLSGSTDTQYF
cdr3_nt: TGCGCCAGCAGCTTGAGCGGGAGCACAGATACGCAGTATTTT
v_call: TRBV5-1
d_call: NA
j_call: TRBJ2-3
clone_size: NA

cdr3_aa: CASSRRLAGVDTQYF
cdr3_nt: TGTGCCAGCAGCCGGAGGCTAGCTGGAGTGGATACGCAGTATTTT
v_call: TRBV27
d_call: NA
j_call: TRBJ2-3
clone_size: NA

cdr3_aa: CASSSGQGATEAFF
cdr3_nt: TGCGCCAGCAGCTCGGGTCAGGGGGCCACTGAAGCTTTCTTT
v_call: TRBV5-1
d_call: TRBD1
j_call: TRBJ1-1
clone_size: few

cdr3_aa: CASSSAGTGVYEQYF
cdr3_nt: TGTGCCAGCAGTTCTGCCGGGACAGGGGTCTACGAGCAGTACTTC
v_call: TRBV11-2
d_call: TRBD1
j_call: TRBJ2-7
clone_size: NA

cdr3_aa: CASSFGGVNYGYTF
cdr3_nt: TGTGCCAGCAGCTTTGGAGGGGTTAACTATGGCTACACCTTC
v_call: TRBV7-8
d_call: NA
j_call: TRBJ1-2
clone_size: NA

cdr3_aa: CASSEVVEAAANYGYTF
cdr3_nt: TGTGCCAGCAGTGAAGTCGTGGAGGCGGCGGCTAACTATGGCTACACCTTC
v_call: TRBV2
d_call: NA
j_call: TRBJ1-2
clone_size: NA

cdr3_aa: CASSLVLAGEKLFF
cdr3_nt: TGTGCCAGCAGCTTAGTGTTGGCGGGGGAGAAACTGTTTTTT
v_call: TRBV7-2
d_call: NA
j_call: TRBJ1-4
clone_size: NA

cdr3_aa: CASSAGGGQPQHF
cdr3_nt: TGTGCCAGCAGTGCAGGGGGTGGACAGCCCCAGCATTTT
v_call: TRBV6-5
d_call: TRBD1
j_call: TRBJ1-5
clone_size: NA

cdr3_aa: CASSLTGTGVYNEQFF
cdr3_nt: TGTGCCAGCAGCTTAACCGGGACAGGGGTTTACAATGAGCAGTTCTTC
v_call: TRBV11-2
d_call: TRBD1
j_call: TRBJ2-1
clone_size: NA

cdr3_aa: CSAGTVTEAFF
cdr3_nt: TGCAGCGCCGGGACAGTTACTGAAGCTTTCTTT
v_call: TRBV29-1
d_call: TRBD1
j_call: TRBJ1-1
clone_size: few

cdr3_aa: CASSIERQGNQPQHF
cdr3_nt: TGTGCCAGTAGTATCGAAAGACAGGGGAATCAGCCCCAGCATTTT
v_call: TRBV19
d_call: TRBD1
j_call: TRBJ1-5
clone_size: NA

cdr3_aa: CASSIGRGRAYEQYF
cdr3_nt: TGTGCCAGTAGTATCGGCCGAGGGAGAGCCTACGAGCAGTACTTC
v_call: TRBV19
d_call: NA
j_call: TRBJ2-7
clone_size: NA

cdr3_aa: CASSLVPEEGSTIYF
cdr3_nt: TGCGCCAGCAGCTTGGTCCCCGAGGAGGGATCTACCATATATTTT
v_call: TRBV5-1
d_call: NA
j_call: TRBJ1-3
clone_size: NA

cdr3_aa: CASSLSGPRHF
cdr3_nt: TGTGCCAGCAGCTTGAGCGGACCGCGCCACTTT
v_call: TRBV5-5
d_call: NA
j_call: TRBJ1-6
clone_size: few

cdr3_aa: CASSFDTNQPQHF
cdr3_nt: TGTGCCAGCAGTTTCGACACCAATCAGCCCCAGCATTTT
v_call: TRBV6-5
d_call: NA
j_call: TRBJ1-5
clone_size: few

cdr3_aa: CASSSDIFDEKLFF
cdr3_nt: TGTGCCAGCTCCTCTGACATATTCGACGAAAAACTGTTTTTT
v_call: TRBV2
d_call: NA
j_call: TRBJ1-4
clone_size: few

cdr3_aa: CASSLLDRRRTEAFF
cdr3_nt: TGTGCCAGCAGTTTATTAGACAGGCGCCGGACCGAAGCTTTCTTT
v_call: TRBV28
d_call: NA
j_call: TRBJ1-1
clone_size: NA

cdr3_aa: CASSVGQGNYGYTF
cdr3_nt: TGTGCCAGCAGCGTAGGGCAGGGAAATTATGGCTACACCTTC
v_call: TRBV9
d_call: NA
j_call: TRBJ1-2
clone_size: NA

cdr3_aa: CASSESPNSPLHF
cdr3_nt: TGCGCCAGCAGTGAGTCCCCGAATTCACCCCTCCACTTT
v_call: TRBV10-2
d_call: NA
j_call: TRBJ1-6
clone_size: NA

cdr3_aa: CASSLAVAVYGYTF
cdr3_nt: TGTGCCAGCAGCTTAGCAGTGGCGGTCTATGGCTACACCTTC
v_call: TRBV7-2
d_call: NA
j_call: TRBJ1-2
clone_size: NA

cdr3_aa: CASSRPDRFETQYF
cdr3_nt: TGCGCCAGCAGCCGCCCGGACAGGTTCGAGACCCAGTACTTC
v_call: TRBV4-1
d_call: TRBD1
j_call: TRBJ2-5
clone_size: NA

cdr3_aa: CASSQDSTDTQYF
cdr3_nt: TGTGCCAGCAGTCAGGACTCCACAGATACGCAGTATTTT
v_call: TRBV11-2
d_call: NA
j_call: TRBJ2-3
clone_size: NA

cdr3_aa: CASSFSETGLRILYGYTF
cdr3_nt: TGTGCCAGTAGTTTCAGTGAGACAGGACTTCGGATCCTCTATGGCTACACCTTC
v_call: TRBV19
d_call: NA
j_call: TRBJ1-2
clone_size: once

cdr3_aa: CASSPFMGTGLGNSPLHF
cdr3_nt: TGTGCCAGCAGTCCTTTTATGGGGACAGGGCTTGGTAATTCACCCCTCCACTTT
v_call: TRBV27
d_call: TRBD1
j_call: TRBJ1-6
clone_size: many

cdr3_aa: CASSLTGKKNIQYF
cdr3_nt: TGTGCCAGCAGCCTCACAGGGAAAAAAAACATTCAGTACTTC
v_call: TRBV7-9
d_call: NA
j_call: TRBJ2-4
clone_size: NA

cdr3_aa: CASKDRGTNEQFF
cdr3_nt: TGTGCCAGCAAGGACAGGGGAACGAATGAGCAGTTCTTC
v_call: TRBV7-6
d_call: TRBD1
j_call: TRBJ2-1
clone_size: NA

cdr3_aa: CASSFVGAGGNSPLHF
cdr3_nt: TGTGCCAGCAGCTTTGTGGGGGCTGGCGGTAATTCACCCCTCCACTTT
v_call: TRBV7-2
d_call: NA
j_call: TRBJ1-6
clone_size: NA

cdr3_aa: CASSQDSYENTEAFF
cdr3_nt: TGTGCCAGCAGCCAAGATAGCTACGAGAACACTGAAGCTTTCTTT
v_call: TRBV4-2
d_call: NA
j_call: TRBJ1-1
clone_size: NA

cdr3_aa: CASSPWGAYNEQFF
cdr3_nt: TGTGCCAGCAGCCCTTGGGGGGCCTACAATGAGCAGTTCTTC
v_call: TRBV13
d_call: NA
j_call: TRBJ2-1
clone_size: NA

cdr3_aa: CAISESIRQGISTEAFF
cdr3_nt: TGTGCCATCAGTGAGTCGATAAGACAGGGGATATCTACTGAAGCTTTCTTT
v_call: TRBV10-3
d_call: TRBD1
j_call: TRBJ1-1
clone_size: NA

cdr3_aa: CASSRQNYEQYF
cdr3_nt: TGTGCCAGCAGTCGACAAAACTACGAGCAGTACTTC
v_call: TRBV6-6
d_call: NA
j_call: TRBJ2-7
clone_size: NA

cdr3_aa: CASSYFGTGENIQYF
cdr3_nt: TGTGCCAGCAGTTACTTTGGGACAGGGGAAAACATTCAGTACTTC
v_call: TRBV6-5
d_call: TRBD1
j_call: TRBJ2-4
clone_size: NA

cdr3_aa: CASSLAGNTEAFF
cdr3_nt: TGTGCCAGCAGCTTGGCAGGGAACACTGAAGCTTTCTTT
v_call: TRBV5-6
d_call: NA
j_call: TRBJ1-1
clone_size: NA

cdr3_aa: CASSVDTEYYGYTF
cdr3_nt: TGCGCCAGCAGCGTCGACACAGAATACTATGGCTACACCTTC
v_call: TRBV5-1
d_call: NA
j_call: TRBJ1-2
clone_size: NA

cdr3_aa: CASSVGVATSTDTQYF
cdr3_nt: TGTGCCAGCAGCGTAGGGGTAGCGACTAGCACAGATACGCAGTATTTT
v_call: TRBV9
d_call: NA
j_call: TRBJ2-3
clone_size: NA

cdr3_aa: CASSSTHFGPQGTQYF
cdr3_nt: TGTGCCAGCAGCTCGACACACTTCGGACCCCAGGGGACCCAGTACTTC
v_call: TRBV13
d_call: NA
j_call: TRBJ2-5
clone_size: NA

cdr3_aa: CASSPTGSNQPQHF
cdr3_nt: TGCGCCAGCAGCCCGACAGGGAGCAATCAGCCCCAGCATTTT
v_call: TRBV5-1
d_call: TRBD1
j_call: TRBJ1-5
clone_size: few

cdr3_aa: CASSYSMGGYGNTIYF
cdr3_nt: TGTGCCAGCAGTTACTCGATGGGAGGGTATGGAAACACCATATATTTT
v_call: TRBV6-5
d_call: NA
j_call: TRBJ1-3
clone_size: few

cdr3_aa: CASSTGGRTEAFF
cdr3_nt: TGTGCCAGCAGTACGGGGGGCCGAACTGAAGCTTTCTTT
v_call: TRBV27
d_call: NA
j_call: TRBJ1-1
clone_size: NA

cdr3_aa: CASSLGRSSGNTIYF
cdr3_nt: TGTGCCAGCAGCTTAGGTCGGAGCTCTGGAAACACCATATATTTT
v_call: TRBV7-8
d_call: NA
j_call: TRBJ1-3
clone_size: NA

cdr3_aa: CASSLPGENTEAFF
cdr3_nt: TGTGCCAGCAGCTTACCAGGGGAGAACACTGAAGCTTTCTTT
v_call: TRBV13
d_call: NA
j_call: TRBJ1-1
clone_size: NA

cdr3_aa: CASSYGSEAFF
cdr3_nt: TGTGCCAGCAGTTACGGTTCCGAAGCTTTCTTT
v_call: TRBV5-4
d_call: NA
j_call: TRBJ1-1
clone_size: NA

cdr3_aa: CASTSSEHGGYGYTF
cdr3_nt: TGCGCCAGCACCAGCAGCGAGCACGGAGGCTATGGCTACACCTTC
v_call: TRBV5-1
d_call: NA
j_call: TRBJ1-2
clone_size: NA

cdr3_aa: CASSLGGGVAEQFF
cdr3_nt: TGTGCCAGCAGCTTGGGCGGGGGAGTTGCTGAGCAGTTCTTC
v_call: TRBV7-9
d_call: TRBD2
j_call: TRBJ2-1
clone_size: NA

cdr3_aa: CASSLSGGDNYEQYF
cdr3_nt: TGTGCCAGCAGCCTTAGCGGGGGGGATAACTACGAGCAGTACTTC
v_call: TRBV13
d_call: TRBD2
j_call: TRBJ2-7
clone_size: few

cdr3_aa: CASSPITQNTEAFF
cdr3_nt: TGTGCCAGCAGCCCTATCACCCAGAACACTGAAGCTTTCTTT
v_call: TRBV7-8
d_call: NA
j_call: TRBJ1-1
clone_size: NA

cdr3_aa: CASSTQTGGGTEAFF
cdr3_nt: TGTGCCAGCAGCACCCAGACAGGGGGCGGCACTGAAGCTTTCTTT
v_call: TRBV7-2
d_call: TRBD1
j_call: TRBJ1-1
clone_size: few

cdr3_aa: CASSSTHGTEAFF
cdr3_nt: TGTGCCAGCAGTTCCACACATGGCACTGAAGCTTTCTTT
v_call: TRBV6-5
d_call: NA
j_call: TRBJ1-1
clone_size: few

cdr3_aa: CASSAGTGLSPLHF
cdr3_nt: TGTGCCAGCAGCGCCGGGACAGGTCTTTCACCCCTCCACTTT
v_call: TRBV9
d_call: TRBD1
j_call: TRBJ1-6
clone_size: NA

cdr3_aa: CASSQRRGSEAFF
cdr3_nt: TGCGCCAGCAGCCAAAGGCGAGGGAGTGAAGCTTTCTTT
v_call: TRBV4-1
d_call: NA
j_call: TRBJ1-1
clone_size: few

cdr3_aa: CASSFGLAKNNEQFF
cdr3_nt: TGTGCCAGCAGTTTTGGGCTAGCAAAGAACAATGAGCAGTTCTTC
v_call: TRBV28
d_call: NA
j_call: TRBJ2-1
clone_size: NA